One TCR beta chain is described in this entry. As handled by the study authors: Estimated nucleated cell counts came from reference gene primer amplification. TCRdb's copy holds only in-frame clones and misses some; the assay was immunoSEQ multiplex PCR. V and J calls and clone size are as listed in that table; D and trimming were resolved from the DNA. The sample consists of a few hundred thousand clones, more than 70% of them appearing once. J was trimmed by 2 bases and V by 2 bases; bases with no gene match: 5. CDR1 and CDR2 from the germline V gene are SGDLS and YYNGEE. This CDR3 contains 16 residues. Membership in each cohort depended on participant-reported clinical history. The data were taken from a study of blood T cell repertoires in COVID-19. Study background: The recovered donors of Cohort 3 showed two negative PCRs, clearance, or symptom resolution. Acute-phase and convalescent COVID-19 samples originated in the United States, Italy and Spain.

The receptor was isolated from a middle-aged man in a cohort exposed to, infected with or recovered from COVID-19 (not recorded which). The sample was PBMCs or T cells enriched from blood (not recorded which). The chain joins TRBV9 to TRBJ2-3, with 10 positions matching TRBD2. The CDR3 nucleotides are TGTGCCAGCAGCGTCGGACTAGCGGTAAACACAGATACGCAGTATTTT. It encodes CASSVGLAVNTDTQYF.